This paragraph reports one T cell receptor (beta chain). The antigen is unknown. This specimen comes from a study of T-cell reconstitution after alpha-beta-depleted transplantation in children. The V end lost 4 bases, the J end lost 6 bases, and 16 bases lay between the germline ends. The CDR3 runs to 14 residues. Points from the study as a whole: Approximately two months post-transplant, alpha-beta T cells reportedly originated from several hundred expanded graft clones.

Unique molecular identifiers featured in how the TCRbeta library was prepared. TCRdb ran MiXCR on the PCR reads and lists one entry per CDR3 protein. The table has about 470,000 distinct CDR3 sequences, over 40% seen once. The receptor was derived from a girl aged 2-10 years with aplastic anemia, due to receive a stem cell transplant. The source was PBMCs, collected before TCRalphabeta/CD19-depleted stem cell transplant. The V call is TRBV12-3 or TRBV12-4, the J call TRBJ2-7; perhaps D is TRBD1 or TRBD2 (5 bases each). The CDR3 DNA reads TGTGCCAGCAGTTGGACCGGGCCGAGGGGCGAGCAGTACTTC. Residues: CASSWTGPRGEQYF.